This entry lists 27 T cell receptor beta chains sequenced from one sample in a study of blood T cells in healthy people across ages. It was with a sample-barcoded 5' primer and a J-beta primer mix that a second PCR of roughly 7 to 12 cycles was run. MiXCR, run by TCRdb on the 5' RACE reads, gives a single entry per CDR3 protein. The top ten hold 9% to 9.5% of the sample, which has over 750,000 distinct CDR3 sequences, around 25% seen once. This same sample was also part of a study on T cells of mothers and their children.

Material for sequencing was blood. These TCRs come from a boy younger than 18 in good health.

This rearrangement joins TRBV20-1 to TRBJ1-6; TRBD1 matches at 9 bases. Trimming took 6 bases from V and 8 from J; bases not matched to a gene: 5. The CDR3 extends over 13 amino acids. Germline loops: CDR1 DFQATT, CDR2 SNEGSKA (reference sequence). CDR3 in amino acids: CSALDRGYSPLHF. CDR3 in DNA: TGCAGTGCCCTGGACAGGGGATATTCACCCCTCCACTTT.

This clonotype has just a few counts. The chain has TRBV3-1 and TRBJ2-1, with 8 bases matching TRBD2. CDR3 length equals 16 residues. Looked up from germline, CDR1 is LGHDT and CDR2 is YNNKEL (reference sequence). The ends lost 0 bases at V and 9 bases at J; junction bases unmatched: 10. Here the CDR3 reads CASSQEGAGDFSEQFF. CDR3 sequence (DNA): TGTGCCAGCAGCCAAGAAGGAGCGGGAGATTTTAGTGAGCAGTTCTTC.

The V and J genes are TRBV2 and TRBJ2-5, with TRBD1 as a possible D gene (5 bases). The germline V gene has CDR1 SNHLY and CDR2 FYNNEI. The V and J ends lost 4 bases and 4 bases respectively, with 22 bases between them. The CDR3 extends over 17 amino acids. In DNA form, the CDR3 reads TGTGCCAGCAGTGTAGTAACCGGTCTCCAGGGTAGAGAGACCCAGTACTTC. Translating it yields CASSVVTGLQGRETQYF.

This sequence joins TRBV7-3 and TRBJ1-4, with D uncertain. The CDR3 spans 18 residues. Germline loops: CDR1 SGHTA, CDR2 FQGTGA. The V end lost 6 bases, the J end lost 5 bases, and 25 bases lay between the germline ends. CDR3 nucleotides: TGTGCCAGCAGTCCTCAAGGTCCCAGCCAGAATCTCAATGAAAAACTGTTTTTT. Protein sequence: CASSPQGPSQNLNEKLFF. The variable domain in full, completed from reference TRBV7-3 and TRBJ1-4, reads GAGVSQTPSNKVTEKGKYVELRCDPISGHTALYWYRQSLGQGPEFLIYFQGTGAADDSGLPNDRFFAVRPEGSVSTLKIQRTERGDSAVYLCASSPQGPSQNLNEKLFFGSGTQLSVL.

The rearrangement links TRBV12-3 or TRBV12-4 to TRBJ2-1, with D perhaps given as TRBD1 or TRBD2 (5 bases each). This CDR3 has 15 amino acids. V shed 4 bases and J shed 7 bases, with 17 bases lying between them. The CDR3, as DNA: TGTGCCAGCAGTTATGCAGGGTTACGGGAAAATGAGCAGTTCTTC. Translating gives CASSYAGLRENEQFF.

V and J are TRBV4-3 and TRBJ2-3, with D possibly TRBD2 on 5 matching bases. CDR3 size: 15 residues. Deletions cut 0 bases from V and 2 bases from J, with 9 bases between. In germline, CDR1 is LGHNA, CDR2 YSLEER. The CDR3 region is CASSQDPTNTDTQYF. CDR3 DNA: TGCGCCAGCAGCCAAGACCCGACTAACACAGATACGCAGTATTTT.

In this sample, this clonotype turned up a few times. The J gene is TRBJ2-1, the V gene TRBV11-2; D is possibly TRBD2 (5 bases). V was pared by 5 bases and J by 14 bases, with 19 bases between. CDR1 is SGHAT and CDR2 is FQNNGV in the germline V gene. The CDR3 length is 13 residues. CDR3 protein: CASSPVVAPREFF. DNA of the CDR3: TGTGCCAGCAGCCCCGTAGTAGCGCCTAGGGAGTTCTTC.

This clonotype occurred a few times. The J gene is TRBJ2-1, the V gene TRBV4-1; D tentatively fits TRBD1 or TRBD2 (5 bases each). The CDR3 loop spans 15 amino acids. The V and J ends lost 5 bases and 4 bases respectively, with 15 bases between them. Germline CDR1 is MGHRA and CDR2 is YSYEKL. CDR3 sequence (DNA): TGCGCCAGCAGCGAGGACTTTCCAGGGTACAATGAGCAGTTCTTC. It yields the protein CASSEDFPGYNEQFF.

V gene TRBV24-1 combines with J gene TRBJ2-1; possibly TRBD2 for D (6 bases). Deletions cut 3 bases from V and 5 bases from J, with 16 bases between. This CDR3 is built from 16 residues. Germline CDR1 is KGHDR and CDR2 is SFDVKD. The DNA for the CDR3 is TGTGCCACCAGTGATCCCCCCGGGACTGGGGACAATGAGCAGTTCTTC. Translation: CATSDPPGTGDNEQFF.

This clonotype came up a few times. This sequence joins TRBV4-1 and TRBJ1-1; 7 bases agree with TRBD1. Germline V gene sequence: CDR1 MGHRA, CDR2 YSYEKL. The CDR3 has 19 residues. Germline trimming cut 3 bases from V and 0 bases from J; bases unmatched to any gene: 16. The CDR3 reads CASSHLRGQGGRMNTEAFF. CDR3 DNA: TGCGCCAGCAGCCACCTAAGGGGCCAGGGGGGGAGAATGAACACTGAAGCTTTCTTT.

This chain joins TRBV20-1 and TRBJ2-5; 9 bases are a match to TRBD1. The CDR3 is made up of 14 amino acids. Germline trimming cut 3 bases from V and 7 bases from J; bases unmatched to any gene: 9. Germline V lookup: CDR1 DFQATT, CDR2 SNEGSKA (reference sequence). The CDR3 here is CSASPGTGRGTQYF. CDR3 in DNA: TGCAGTGCTAGCCCCGGGACAGGGAGAGGGACCCAGTACTTC.

This clonotype was counted a few times. V and J are TRBV29-1 and TRBJ1-4, with TRBD1 as a possible D gene (5 bases). Trimming cost V 6 bases and J 0 bases, with 11 bases left between them. Germline loops: CDR1 SQVTM, CDR2 ANQGSEA. This CDR3 is built from 14 residues. The CDR3 DNA is TGCAGCGTCCTCGGACAAACAACTAATGAAAAACTGTTTTTT. Translated, it gives CSVLGQTTNEKLFF.

J is TRBJ2-5 and V is TRBV20-1; 13 bases fit TRBD2. Germline V gives CDR1 DFQATT, CDR2 SNEGSKA (reference sequence). J was trimmed by 11 bases and V by 3 bases; bases with no gene match: 3. The CDR3 is 12 amino acids. The CDR3 is CSASGTSGEQYF. CDR3 bases: TGCAGTGCTAGCGGGACTAGCGGGGAGCAGTACTTC.

This chain joins TRBV2 and TRBJ2-2; D gene ambiguous. CDR1 and CDR2 from the germline V gene are SNHLY and FYNNEI. Trimming removed 6 bases at V and 5 bases at J, with 16 bases between. The CDR3 has 15 amino acids. CDR3 sequence: CASSGGKSGTGELFF. CDR3 bases: TGTGCCAGCAGCGGCGGTAAAAGTGGGACCGGGGAGCTGTTTTTT.

The chain has TRBV25-1 and TRBJ2-2; 9 bases match TRBD1. Germline V gives CDR1 MGHDK, CDR2 SYGVNS. This CDR3 contains 18 residues. V lost 1 base to trimming and J lost 3 bases; unmatched junction nucleotides: 9. CDR3 protein: CASSESSGQGPYTGELFF. The CDR3, as DNA: TGTGCCAGCAGTGAATCGTCGGGACAGGGTCCGTACACCGGGGAGCTGTTTTTT.

This clonotype occurred a few times. This sequence joins TRBV24-1 and TRBJ1-2, with 9 nucleotides matching TRBD1. The CDR3 totals 17 residues. Germline CDR1 is KGHDR and CDR2 is SFDVKD. V dropped 4 bases and J dropped 6; count of bases not matched to a gene: 14. The CDR3 nucleotides read TGTGCCACCAGTGACGCCCGCAAATCGGGACAGGGAAATGGCTACACCTTC. Translating gives CATSDARKSGQGNGYTF.

The chain uses TRBV5-1 and TRBJ2-4, with 9 positions matching TRBD1. This CDR3 has 14 amino acids. The V gene end was trimmed by 3 bases and the J gene end by 8 bases; junction bases not matched to a gene: 6. CDR1 is SGHRS, CDR2 YFSETQ, per germline. The CDR3 region is CASSSTGGTDIQYF. Here the CDR3 DNA reads TGCGCCAGCAGCTCAACAGGGGGCACGGACATTCAGTACTTC. The entire variable domain, with the rest obtained from reference TRBV5-1 and TRBJ2-4, is as follows: KAGVTQTPRYLIKTRGQQVTLSCSPISGHRSVSWYQQTPGQGLQFLFEYFSETQRNKGNFPGRFSGRQFSNSRSEMNVSTLELGDSALYLCASSSTGGTDIQYFGAGTRLSVL.

V gene TRBV20-1 combines with J gene TRBJ2-5; 7 bases match TRBD1. The DNA end favors TRBJ2-7, so the J call may be wrong. The CDR3 length is 15 residues. Germline loops: CDR1 DFQATT, CDR2 SNEGSKA (reference sequence). This CDR3 reads CSARGQGTGLYEQYF. DNA for the CDR3: TGCAGTGCTAGAGGACAGGGTACTGGGCTCTACGAGCAGTACTTC.

This clonotype appeared a few times. This chain links TRBV20-1 with TRBJ2-1; unclear D gene. The CDR3 length is 16 residues. Trimming took off 4 bases at V and 0 bases at J, with 16 bases between the two ends. Looked up from germline, CDR1 is DFQATT and CDR2 is SNEGSKA (reference sequence). CDR3: CSAIEPVSRSYNEQFF. The CDR3 nucleotides read TGCAGTGCTATAGAGCCGGTTAGCCGCTCCTACAATGAGCAGTTCTTC.

This clonotype was detected only a few times. The chain employs TRBV11-2 and TRBJ2-2; maybe TRBD2 (6 bases). This CDR3 spans 15 amino acids. Germline V lookup: CDR1 SGHAT, CDR2 FQNNGV. V was pared by 5 bases and J by 6 bases, with 16 bases between. The CDR3 sequence: CASSAAPWGAGELFF. The DNA for the CDR3 is TGTGCCAGCAGCGCTGCCCCCTGGGGGGCCGGGGAGCTGTTTTTT. The entire variable domain, with the rest obtained from reference TRBV11-2 and TRBJ2-2, is as follows: EAGVAQSPRYKIIEKRQSVAFWCNPISGHATLYWYQQILGQGPKLLIQFQNNGVVDDSQLPKDRFSAERLKGVDSTLKIQPAKLEDSAVYLCASSAAPWGAGELFFGEGSRLTVL.

The chain is built from TRBV3-1 and TRBJ2-5, with D uncertain. V lost 0 bases, J lost 1 base, and 9 bases lay in between. This CDR3 region has 15 residues. Germline CDR1 and CDR2: LGHDT and YNNKEL (reference sequence). Here the CDR3 DNA reads TGTGCCAGCAGCCAAGAATTAACAATCCAAGAGACCCAGTACTTC. The encoded protein is CASSQELTIQETQYF.

J is TRBJ2-5 and V is TRBV6-2 or TRBV6-3; 9 bases align to TRBD2. The J call may be faulty, since TRBJ2-7 better matches the DNA end. CDR1 is MNHEY, CDR2 SVGEGT, per germline. The CDR3 covers 15 residues. CDR3 protein: CASRYLAGNSYEQYF. The CDR3 DNA follows: TGTGCCAGCAGATATCTAGCGGGGAACTCCTACGAGCAGTACTTC.

This clonotype showed up just a few times. The genes are TRBV7-3 and TRBJ2-1; tentative D call: TRBD2 (5 bases). Trimming took 6 bases from V and 0 from J, leaving 15 bases between them. The germline gives CDR1 SGHTA, CDR2 FQGTGA. This CDR3 region has 16 residues. Here the CDR3 reads CASRRPGSSSYNEQFF. CDR3 sequence (DNA): TGTGCCAGCAGGCGTCCGGGATCGAGCTCCTACAATGAGCAGTTCTTC.

This clonotype has more than one count but fewer than ten. The rearrangement joins TRBV4-1 to TRBJ1-1; TRBD1 might be the D (5 bases). Germline V lookup: CDR1 MGHRA, CDR2 YSYEKL. This CDR3 comprises 13 residues. V was cut by 4 bases and J by 3 bases, with 9 bases left in between. The CDR3 DNA reads TGCGCCAGCAGCCGACGGGGGGACACTGAAGCTTTCTTT. Translating it yields CASSRRGDTEAFF.

This chain uses TRBV4-3 with TRBJ2-3; TRBD2 matches at 8 bases. J was trimmed by 5 bases and V by 2 bases; bases with no gene match: 9. The CDR3 is 16 amino acids. Germline V gene data show CDR1 as LGHNA and CDR2 as YSLEER. CDR3 bases: TGCGCCAGCAGCCAAATAGCGGGGTCTCGGGGAGATACGCAGTATTTT. This encodes CASSQIAGSRGDTQYF.

The chain uses TRBV5-1 and TRBJ1-4, with TRBD1 matching 8 bases. The CDR3 contains 14 residues. J gave up 7 bases and V 4 bases, and 6 bases lay outside the gene matches. Germline-derived CDR1 and CDR2 are SGHRS and YFSETQ. The CDR3 DNA reads TGCGCCAGCAGCAACCTAGGACAGGGTGAAAAACTGTTTTTT. Its translation is CASSNLGQGEKLFF.

The gene calls are TRBV6-6 and TRBJ1-1; D ambiguous. Germline V gene lookup returns CDR1 MNHNY and CDR2 SVGAGI (reference sequence). CDR3 length equals 9 residues. CDR3 DNA: TGTGCGACGGGGACTGAAGCTTTCTTT. It is translated as CATGTEAFF.